This T cell receptor beta chain was recovered during a study of shared clonotypes between healthy human individuals. General study findings and limits: Compared with clonotypes that all four donors shared, non-shared clonotypes had lower generation probabilities. In general, naive subsets displayed greater estimated richness than memory subsets did.

Notes on this clone: The antigen is undetermined.

A CD45RA-negative memory subset and a CD45RA+ naive subset were separated from the CD4+ cells. It was 200 to 250 ng DNA, 31,000 or so T cell genomes, that sorted-subset replicate PCRs used. Using immunoSEQ multiplex PCR, the repertoire was profiled, and TCRdb retains in-frame clones only, with some absent. The profile covers approximately 2.5 million clones, with 80% to 95% appearing a single time and approximately 0.37% taken by the ten largest. V gave up 6 bases and J gave up 4 bases; unmatched junction bases: 7. Germline CDR1 and CDR2: MNHNS and SASEGT. The CDR3 consists of 15 residues. The chain uses TRBV6-1 and TRBJ1-5, with TRBD1 matching 9 bases. This receptor was identified in a man between 18 and 29 years old in good health. Some clones in this sample may be carry-over from other donors' samples. Source material: naive CD4+ T cells from PBMCs. Specified subset: CD45RA+ positively selected. The CDR3 here is CASRLDRGRNQPQHF. In DNA, the CDR3 is TGTGCCAGCAGGTTGGACAGGGGAAGGAATCAGCCCCAGCATTTT.